The rows below give T cell receptor beta chains drawn from one sample of a study of shared clonotypes between healthy human individuals. Profiled with immunoSEQ multiplex PCR; TCRdb holds only in-frame clones, not every one. The profile covers over 2,000,000 clones, with about 93% appearing a single time and about 1.7% taken by the ten largest. The sequenced sample consisted of naive CD8+ T cells from PBMCs. All receptors derive from a man between 18 and 35 years old in good health. Some clones in this sample may be carry-over from other donors' samples. Both conserved end residues are part of each CDR3. D genes are given only for firm matches.

V,J,D,CDR3,DNA
TRBV9,TRBJ2-1,TRBD2,CASSAGTSGRAGDNEQFF,TGTGCCAGCAGCGCAGGGACTAGCGGGAGGGCCGGGGACAATGAGCAGTTCTTC
TRBV7-8,TRBJ2-7,TRBD1,CASSLVARTGSYEQYF,TGTGCCAGCAGCTTGGTAGCGCGGACAGGCTCCTACGAGCAGTACTTC
TRBV28,TRBJ1-1,NA,CASSSWGMNTEAFF,TGTGCCAGCAGTTCTTGGGGCATGAACACTGAAGCTTTCTTT
TRBV7-8,TRBJ2-7,NA,CASGWAAHEQYF,TGTGCCAGCGGATGGGCAGCCCACGAGCAGTACTTC
TRBV28,TRBJ2-1,TRBD1,CASMDRGSYNEQFF,TGTGCCAGCATGGACAGGGGCTCCTACAATGAGCAGTTCTTC
TRBV2,TRBJ2-7,NA,CASSASRDEQYF,TGTGCCAGCAGTGCTTCGCGCGACGAGCAGTACTTC
TRBV25-1,TRBJ2-3,NA,CASSERGTDTQYF,TGTGCCAGCAGTGAGCGTGGGACAGATACGCAGTATTTT
TRBV7-3,TRBJ2-5,TRBD1,CASSLTGGIIETQYF,TGTGCCAGCAGCTTAACAGGGGGCATTATAGAGACCCAGTACTTC
TRBV5-1,TRBJ2-1,NA,CASSLAVGWDEQFF,TGCGCCAGCAGCTTGGCGGTAGGTTGGGATGAGCAGTTCTTC
TRBV9,TRBJ2-1,TRBD2,CASSTFTGTSNEQFF,TGTGCCAGCAGCACCTTCACCGGGACTAGCAATGAGCAGTTCTTC
TRBV28,TRBJ2-1,TRBD2,CASSGGDHAYNEQFF,TGTGCCAGCAGCGGGGGGGACCATGCCTACAATGAGCAGTTCTTC
TRBV14,TRBJ2-2,NA,CASSQVIPGELFF,TGTGCCAGCAGCCAAGTGATTCCCGGGGAGCTGTTTTTT
TRBV4-1,TRBJ2-1,NA,CASSARGAAGVPHNEQFF,TGCGCCAGCAGCGCAAGGGGGGCGGCGGGAGTCCCTCACAATGAGCAGTTCTTC
TRBV7-8,TRBJ2-7,NA,CASSLGLLAGEQYF,TGTGCCAGCAGCCTCGGACTACTGGCTGGGGAGCAGTACTTC